This T cell receptor (beta chain) was sequenced for a study of cytomegalovirus exposure and HLA in healthy donors. This CDR3 spans 15 amino acids. From germline, CDR1 is LGHNA and CDR2 YNFKEQ. V was clipped by 3 bases and J by 5 bases; unmatched bases: 3. Findings of the study overall: A later analysis linked a missense DCLRE1C variant to TCR beta V- and J-gene trimming. Rarity characterized most TCR sequences, yet some public TCRs appeared in many donors. Presence/absence analyses assumed roughly uniform sequencing depth across donors. An observed cluster of highly shared sequence variants was recorded as a likely sequencing artifact.

This clone is a singleton in its sample. Its antigen is currently unknown. The study ran its PCR with 60 Vbeta and 13 Jbeta primers. Assay: immunoSEQ multiplex PCR; the TCRdb copy retains only in-frame clones and omits some. The sample lists 100,000 to 150,000 clones; roughly four fifths were seen once. The rearrangement joins TRBV4-2 to TRBJ2-5; 13 bases fit TRBD2. The sequence was obtained from a girl aged 2-10 years in good health and CMV-seronegative. Specimen: PBMCs. The DNA for the CDR3 is TGTGCCAGCAGCCATGCGACTAGCGGGAGGGAGACCCAGTACTTC. It translates to CASSHATSGRETQYF.